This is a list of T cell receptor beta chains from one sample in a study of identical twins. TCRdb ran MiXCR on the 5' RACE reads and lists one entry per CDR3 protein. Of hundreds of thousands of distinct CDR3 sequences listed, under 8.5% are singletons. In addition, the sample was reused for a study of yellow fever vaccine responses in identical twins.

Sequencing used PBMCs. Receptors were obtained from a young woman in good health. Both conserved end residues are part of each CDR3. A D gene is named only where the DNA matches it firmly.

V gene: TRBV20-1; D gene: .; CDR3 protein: CSARAGFNSDEQFF
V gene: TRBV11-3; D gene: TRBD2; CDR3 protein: CASSVRGLAVYNEQFF
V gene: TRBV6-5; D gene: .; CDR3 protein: CASSYSHGGSGNTIYF
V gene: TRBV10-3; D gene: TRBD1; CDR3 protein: CAISEQGINQPQHF
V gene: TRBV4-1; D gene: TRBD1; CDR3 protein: CASSQGGDRATYEQYF
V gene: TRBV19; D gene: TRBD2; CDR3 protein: CASSLTGTREQFF
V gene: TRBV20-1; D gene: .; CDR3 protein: CSALYWAPLRQETQYF
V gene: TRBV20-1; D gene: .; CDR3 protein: CSASQRGSSTGELFF
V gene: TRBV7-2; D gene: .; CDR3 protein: CASSRVITSGNTIYF
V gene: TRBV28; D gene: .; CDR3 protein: CASSRPGADTQYF
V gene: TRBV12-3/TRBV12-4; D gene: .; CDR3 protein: CASSFDGGQETQYF
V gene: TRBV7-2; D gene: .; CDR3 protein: CASSSSPGRVF
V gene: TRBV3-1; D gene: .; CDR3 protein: CASSPLLQGLEQYF
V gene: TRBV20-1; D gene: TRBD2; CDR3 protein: CSARPGGGYTDTQYF
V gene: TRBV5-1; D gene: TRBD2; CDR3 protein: CASSLVGTSARLGVRETQYF
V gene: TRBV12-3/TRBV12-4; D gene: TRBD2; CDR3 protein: CASSPREGGAETQYF